This T cell receptor beta chain was identified during a study of control samples from healthy donors and cancer patients. Sequenced by immunoSEQ multiplex PCR; TCRdb stores in-frame clones only, minus some. The repertoire holds 70,000 to 75,000 clones, with about 94% as singletons. V lost 4 bases and J 2 bases, leaving 20 bases between the germline ends. Germline V gene sequence: CDR1 SGHTA, CDR2 FQGTGA. There are 17 residues in the CDR3. This clonotype was sampled from a woman under 40 in good health. This chain links TRBV7-3 with TRBJ1-1; possible D gene TRBD1, 5 bases. The specimen was blood. The CDR3 DNA is TGTGCCAGCAGCTCTTCCCTGGCCAGGGCTATCAACACTGAAGCTTTCTTT. This translates into CASSSSLARAINTEAFF.